The T cell receptor beta chain described here comes from a study of blood T cell repertoires in COVID-19. CDR3 length: 15 amino acids. Per the germline V gene, CDR1 is SGDLS and CDR2 is YYNGEE. Unmatched junction bases numbered 4, after V lost 3 bases and J lost 2 bases. Produced via immunoSEQ multiplex PCR; TCRdb's table is partial and in-frame only. The table includes roughly 100,000 clones, around 90% detected once. The V and J genes are TRBV9 and TRBJ2-7, with 11 bases aligning to TRBD2. Sequences were obtained from peripheral blood. The clonotype originates from a woman aged 80 or older in a cohort sampled during active COVID-19. The CDR3 DNA sequence: TGTGCCAGCAGCGCCAGACTAGCGGGACCCTACGAGCAGTACTTC. It is translated as CASSARLAGPYEQYF.